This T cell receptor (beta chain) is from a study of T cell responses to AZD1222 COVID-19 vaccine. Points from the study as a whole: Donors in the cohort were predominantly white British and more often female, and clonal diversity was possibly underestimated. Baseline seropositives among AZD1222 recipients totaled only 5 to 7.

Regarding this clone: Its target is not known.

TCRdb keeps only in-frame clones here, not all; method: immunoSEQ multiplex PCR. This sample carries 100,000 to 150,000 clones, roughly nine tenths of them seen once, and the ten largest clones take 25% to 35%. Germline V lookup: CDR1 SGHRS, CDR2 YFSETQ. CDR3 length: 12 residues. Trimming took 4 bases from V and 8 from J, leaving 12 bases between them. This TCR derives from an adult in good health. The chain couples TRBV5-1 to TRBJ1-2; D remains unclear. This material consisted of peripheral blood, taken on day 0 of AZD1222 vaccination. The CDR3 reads CASSPGREGYTF. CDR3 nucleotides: TGCGCCAGCAGCCCCGGACGGGAGGGCTACACCTTC.